This T cell receptor beta chain was recovered during a study of blood T cell repertoires in COVID-19. At the level of the study: Acute and convalescent COVID-19 samples came from the United States, Italy and Spain. The analysed material was cDNA or gDNA that came from T cells, B-cell-depleted T cells, or PBMCs.

As handled by the study authors: Using reference gene primer amplification, nucleated cell counts were estimated. Sequenced by immunoSEQ multiplex PCR; TCRdb stores in-frame clones only, minus some. From that table come the V and J calls and clone size; the DNA was used to work out D and trimming. The sample lists 410,000 or so clones, about nine tenths occurring once. Enrolled during active infection, Seattle patients were then followed longitudinally. Sequenced: peripheral blood. The receptor was derived from a middle-aged woman with COVID-19, enrolled during active disease.

CDR3: CASSFETGTPTNQPQHF. CDR3 nucleotide sequence: TGTGCCAGCAGCTTCGAGACGGGGACACCCACCAATCAGCCCCAGCATTTT. The chain joins TRBV5-8 to TRBJ1-5, with a tentative D call TRBD1 (6 bases). Trimming pared 2 bases from V and 3 bases from J, leaving 18 bases between. Germline-derived CDR1 and CDR2 are SGHTS and YDEGEE. The CDR3 covers 17 residues.